The subject of this entry is one T cell receptor beta chain. This sample is drawn from a study of OX40 agonist ivuxolimab in advanced cancers. The germline gives CDR1 LNHNV, CDR2 YYDKDF (reference sequence). The length of the CDR3 is 16 residues. The V and J ends lost 0 bases and 3 bases respectively, with 12 bases between them. Sequenced by immunoSEQ multiplex PCR; TCRdb stores in-frame clones only, minus some. The sample contains fewer than 120,000 clones, roughly 89% of which appear only once. Here the sequenced sample was CD4+ or CD8+ T cells sorted from blood, taken in a trial of the OX40 agonist ivuxolimab. J is TRBJ2-1 and V is TRBV15; D is unclear. The receptor's source is an adult with an advanced solid tumor such as melanoma, head and neck, liver or kidney cancer. CDR3 nucleotides: TGTGCCACCAGCAGAGATTACAGCCGATTCTACAATGAGCAGTTCTTC. This sequence encodes CATSRDYSRFYNEQFF.